Listed here are 19 T cell receptor beta chains from one sample, sequenced in a study of T cell responses to AZD1222 COVID-19 vaccine (dated by TCRdb to about 2021). The library was obtained by the immunoSEQ multiplex PCR assay. The clones in this table, taken by TCRdb from immuneACCESS, are in-frame only. Not every clone is retained; where verified, under half of the shortfall comes from an unresolved V gene, and the cause of the rest is unknown. A total of 110,000 to 150,000 clones appear in this sample, 85% to 95% of them only once. The ten biggest clones cover 12% of the sample. The intended sense of this specimen's time point label: sample from adult after SARS-CoV-2 infection, after symptom onset. Sequencing was performed on peripheral blood, taken after recovery from COVID-19. These receptors all come from an adult who had recovered from COVID-19.

This CDR3 reads CASSLTGSGNTIYF. The CDR3 DNA is TGCGCCAGCAGCCTGACAGGGTCTGGAAACACCATATATTTT. V usage is TRBV4-1 and J usage is TRBJ1-3; 7 bases fit TRBD1. Losses at the gene ends were 4 bases for V and 1 base for J; bases not matched to a gene: 1. The CDR3 is 14 amino acids. The germline V gene encodes CDR1 MGHRA and CDR2 YSYEKL.

The chain employs TRBV6-5 and TRBJ2-5; 8 bases map to TRBD2. Germline CDR1 MNHEY, CDR2 SVGAGI. This CDR3 spans 14 amino acids. J was trimmed by 4 bases and V by 5 bases; bases with no gene match: 6. The chain's CDR3 is CASSLKGLGETQYF. Here the CDR3 DNA reads TGTGCCAGCAGTCTAAAGGGACTAGGAGAGACCCAGTACTTC.

This clone was detected once. The chain recombines TRBV7-9 with TRBJ2-7; 13 bases match TRBD2. Germline values: CDR1 SEHNR, CDR2 FQNEAQ (reference sequence). The V and J ends lost 4 bases and 2 bases, in that order; junction bases with no gene match: 8. The CDR3 is 17 residues long. CDR3 amino acids: CASSSLPGTSGTYEQYF. CDR3 nucleotides: TGTGCCAGCAGCTCCTTACCCGGGACTAGCGGGACCTACGAGCAGTACTTC.

The chain joins TRBV5-6 to TRBJ1-5, with D unresolved. Germline V gives CDR1 SGHDT, CDR2 YYEEEE. The CDR3 length is 16 residues. Trimming left V 0 bases short and J 1 base short, with 11 bases between. CDR3 residues: CASSLAGFWSNQPQHF. CDR3 nucleotides: TGTGCCAGCAGCTTGGCAGGTTTTTGGAGCAATCAGCCCCAGCATTTT.

The V gene is TRBV27, the J gene TRBJ1-1, with D maybe TRBD1 (5 bases). Germline loops: CDR1 MNHEY, CDR2 SMNVEV (reference sequence). This CDR3 contains 18 residues. Trimming removed 2 bases at V and 1 base at J, with 20 bases between. CDR3: CASSLGGDALWRNTEAFF. The CDR3 bases are TGTGCCAGCAGTTTAGGGGGGGACGCCCTGTGGAGGAACACTGAAGCTTTCTTT.

The V call is TRBV12-5, the J call TRBJ2-2; TRBD1 matches at 9 bases. Trimming took 4 bases from V and 6 from J; bases not matched to a gene: 9. Germline V CDR1 and CDR2: LGHNT, FRNRAP. The CDR3 contains 16 residues. CDR3 loop: CASGSSGTGSSGELFF. The CDR3 DNA reads TGTGCTAGTGGTTCCTCCGGGACAGGGTCGTCCGGGGAGCTGTTTTTT.

CDR3 nucleotide sequence: TGTGCCAGCAGCTTAGTAGGGGTTCAGCTTGGCGAGCAGTACTTC. Translated: CASSLVGVQLGEQYF. V usage is TRBV13 and J usage is TRBJ2-7, with D possibly matching TRBD1 (5 bases). Trimming stripped 1 base from V and 6 bases from J, with 16 bases between. The germline V gene has CDR1 PRHDT and CDR2 FYEKMQ (reference sequence). The CDR3 is 15 residues long. The full variable domain, its missing parts supplied by reference TRBV13 and TRBJ2-7, is AAGVIQSPRHLIKEKRETATLKCYPIPRHDTVYWYQQGPGQDPQFLISFYEKMQSDKGSIPDRFSAQQFSDYHSELNMSSLELGDSALYFCASSLVGVQLGEQYFGPGTRLTVT.

The chain links TRBV29-1 to TRBJ2-2; unclear D gene. Germline loops: CDR1 SQVTM, CDR2 ANQGSEA. The ends were cut back, 5 bases at V and 0 bases at J, with 7 bases in the middle. This CDR3 spans 13 amino acids. The CDR3 coding sequence is TGCAGCGTTTCTACAGCGAACACCGGGGAGCTGTTTTTT. It is translated as CSVSTANTGELFF.

The J gene is TRBJ2-7, the V gene TRBV5-1; maybe TRBD1 (5 bases). This CDR3 is 14 amino acids long. Trimming took off 0 bases at V and 4 bases at J, with 11 bases between the two ends. Germline CDR1 reads SGHRS; CDR2 reads YFSETQ. The CDR3 loop reads CASSLDAGRYEQYF. DNA of the CDR3: TGCGCCAGCAGCTTGGATGCAGGGCGGTACGAGCAGTACTTC.

This chain links TRBV11-3 with TRBJ1-4; a weak D match, TRBD1 (5 bases). The CDR3 loop spans 15 amino acids. The germline gives CDR1 SGHNT, CDR2 YENEEA. The V end lost 2 bases, the J end lost 3 bases, and 10 bases lay between the germline ends. DNA for the CDR3: TGTGCCAGCAGCTTATCAGACAGTCCTAATGAAAAACTGTTTTTT. Amino acids: CASSLSDSPNEKLFF.

V and J are TRBV7-2 and TRBJ2-7; 8 bases are a match to TRBD1. V shed 1 base and J 4 bases; nucleotides not matched to a gene: 6. CDR1 and CDR2 (germline): SGHTA, FQGNSA. The CDR3 totals 15 residues. CDR3 bases: TGTGCCAGCAGCTTAGGGACAGGGTTTGGATACGAGCAGTACTTC. Protein sequence: CASSLGTGFGYEQYF.

The V call is TRBV7-9, the J call TRBJ2-5; TRBD2 matches 9 bases. CDR3 length: 14 amino acids. Unmatched junction bases numbered 4, after V lost 3 bases and J lost 5 bases. Germline V gene lookup returns CDR1 SEHNR and CDR2 FQNEAQ (reference sequence). The CDR3 protein is CASSFGGRGETQYF. The CDR3 nucleotides are TGTGCCAGCAGCTTTGGCGGGAGGGGGGAGACCCAGTACTTC.

The chain couples TRBV6-5 to TRBJ1-2; tentatively, D is TRBD1 (5 bases). Looked up from germline, CDR1 is MNHEY and CDR2 is SVGAGI. Between the trimmed V and J ends, which lost 0 bases and 6 bases, there was a span of 8 bases. This CDR3 region has 13 residues. The CDR3 region is CASSYSQGNGYTF. As DNA, the CDR3 is TGTGCCAGCAGTTACTCGCAGGGTAATGGCTACACCTTC.

This clone was counted ten times or more. The J gene is TRBJ2-6, the V gene TRBV15; D is undetermined. CDR3 length: 16 residues. V was cut by 0 bases and J by 0 bases, with 6 bases left in between. Germline-derived CDR1 and CDR2 are LNHNV and YYDKDF (reference sequence). CDR3 sequence reads: CATSRDPGSGANVLTF. The CDR3 DNA is TGTGCCACCAGCAGAGATCCGGGCTCTGGGGCCAACGTCCTGACTTTC.

V and J are TRBV5-4 and TRBJ1-2; D perhaps matches TRBD1 (6 bases). The V gene lost 5 bases and the J gene lost 3 bases, with 17 bases spanning the gap. This CDR3 comprises 15 residues. Germline V gives CDR1 SGHNT, CDR2 YYREEE (reference sequence). CDR3 DNA: TGTGCCAGCAGGCCAGGGGTTAGCGGGGACTATGGCTACACCTTC. This codes for CASRPGVSGDYGYTF.

In nucleotides, the CDR3 is TGTGCCAGCAGCTTGGAACAGGGGGCCCCCTACGAGCAGTACTTC. As protein: CASSLEQGAPYEQYF. This sequence joins TRBV5-4 and TRBJ2-7, with 9 bases lining up with TRBD1. CDR3 length: 15 residues. V dropped 0 bases and J dropped 2; count of bases not matched to a gene: 3. CDR1 is SGHNT and CDR2 is YYREEE in the germline V gene (reference sequence).

The chain couples TRBV19 to TRBJ1-5; 7 nucleotides agree with TRBD1. Germline lookup yields CDR1 LNHDA and CDR2 SQIVND (reference sequence). This CDR3 spans 14 amino acids. The V gene end was trimmed by 5 bases and the J gene end by 2 bases; junction bases not matched to a gene: 3. CDR3 bases: TGTGCCAGTAGTGACAGGGCTGGCAATCAGCCCCAGCATTTT. This codes for CASSDRAGNQPQHF.

This clone was detected once. The chain links TRBV19 to TRBJ2-7; 8 nucleotides line up with TRBD2. This CDR3 is built from 16 residues. Germline V gene lookup returns CDR1 LNHDA and CDR2 SQIVND (reference sequence). V lost 1 base and J lost 3; bases outside the gene matches: 8. The DNA of the CDR3 is TGTGCCAGTAGTATAGTCGGGGGGGTTTCCTACTACGAGCAGTACTTC. It is translated as CASSIVGGVSYYEQYF.

The rearrangement joins TRBV9 to TRBJ2-5; D possibly uses TRBD1 or TRBD2 (5 bases each). V shed 4 bases and J shed 5 bases, with 18 bases lying between them. The length of the CDR3 is 15 residues. Germline V CDR1 and CDR2: SGDLS, YYNGEE. The CDR3 sequence is CASSQWWESGETQYF. Here the CDR3 DNA reads TGTGCCAGCAGCCAATGGTGGGAGTCAGGGGAGACCCAGTACTTC.